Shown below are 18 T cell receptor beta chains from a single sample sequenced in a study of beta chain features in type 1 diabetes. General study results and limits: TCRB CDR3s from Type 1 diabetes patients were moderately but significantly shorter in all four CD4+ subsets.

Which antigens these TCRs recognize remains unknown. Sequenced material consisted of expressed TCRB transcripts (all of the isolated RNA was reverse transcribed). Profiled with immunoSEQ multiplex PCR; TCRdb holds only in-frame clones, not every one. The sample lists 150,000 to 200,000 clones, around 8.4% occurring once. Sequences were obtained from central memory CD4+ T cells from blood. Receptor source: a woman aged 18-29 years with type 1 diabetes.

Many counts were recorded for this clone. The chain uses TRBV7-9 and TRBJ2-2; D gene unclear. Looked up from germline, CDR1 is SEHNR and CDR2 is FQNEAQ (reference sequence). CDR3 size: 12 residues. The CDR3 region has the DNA TGTGCGATACTGGGCAACACCGGGGAGCTGTTTTTT. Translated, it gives CAILGNTGELFF.

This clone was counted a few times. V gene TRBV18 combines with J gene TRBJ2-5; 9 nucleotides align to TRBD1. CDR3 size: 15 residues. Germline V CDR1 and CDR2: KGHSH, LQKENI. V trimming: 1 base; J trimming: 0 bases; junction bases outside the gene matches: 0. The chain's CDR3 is CASSPRTGDQETQYF. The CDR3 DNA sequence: TGTGCCAGCTCACCACGGACAGGGGACCAAGAGACCCAGTACTTC.

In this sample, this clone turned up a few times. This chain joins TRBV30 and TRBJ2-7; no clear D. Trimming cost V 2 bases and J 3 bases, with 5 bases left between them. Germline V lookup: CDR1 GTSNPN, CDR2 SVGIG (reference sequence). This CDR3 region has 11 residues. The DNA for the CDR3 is TGTGCCTGGAGTTTTAACTACGAGCAGTACTTC. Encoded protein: CAWSFNYEQYF.

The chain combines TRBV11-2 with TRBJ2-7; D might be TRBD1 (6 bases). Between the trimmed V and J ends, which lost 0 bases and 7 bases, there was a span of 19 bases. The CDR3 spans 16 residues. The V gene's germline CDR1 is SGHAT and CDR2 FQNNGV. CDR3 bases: TGTGCCAGCAGCTTAGAGATGGGGGCCTCTGTGATTGAGCAGTACTTC. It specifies CASSLEMGASVIEQYF.

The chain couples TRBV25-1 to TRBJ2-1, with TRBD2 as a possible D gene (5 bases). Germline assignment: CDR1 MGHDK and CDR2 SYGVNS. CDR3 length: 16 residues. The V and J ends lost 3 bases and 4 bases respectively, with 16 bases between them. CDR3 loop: CASSELSGDLYNEQFF. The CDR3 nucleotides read TGTGCCAGCAGTGAGCTAAGCGGCGACCTTTACAATGAGCAGTTCTTC.

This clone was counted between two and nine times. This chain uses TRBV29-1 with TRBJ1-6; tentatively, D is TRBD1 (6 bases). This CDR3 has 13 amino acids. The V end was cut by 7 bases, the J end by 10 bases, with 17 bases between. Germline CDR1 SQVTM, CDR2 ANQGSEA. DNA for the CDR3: TGCAGCGCCCACGACAGGTTCCAATCACCCCTCCACTTT. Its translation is CSAHDRFQSPLHF.

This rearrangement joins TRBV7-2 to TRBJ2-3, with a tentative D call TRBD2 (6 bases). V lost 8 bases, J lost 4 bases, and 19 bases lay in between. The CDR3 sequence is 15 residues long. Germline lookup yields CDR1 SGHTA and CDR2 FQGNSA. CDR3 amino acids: CASGARGLLADTQYF. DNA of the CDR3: TGTGCCAGCGGGGCGAGGGGACTCCTTGCAGATACGCAGTATTTT.

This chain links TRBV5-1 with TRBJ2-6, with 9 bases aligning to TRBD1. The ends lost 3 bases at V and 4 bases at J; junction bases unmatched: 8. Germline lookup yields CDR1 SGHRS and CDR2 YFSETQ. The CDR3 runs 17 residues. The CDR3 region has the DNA TGCGCCAGCAGCTGGCCGGGACAGGGTACCGGGGCCAACGTCCTGACTTTC. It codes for CASSWPGQGTGANVLTF.

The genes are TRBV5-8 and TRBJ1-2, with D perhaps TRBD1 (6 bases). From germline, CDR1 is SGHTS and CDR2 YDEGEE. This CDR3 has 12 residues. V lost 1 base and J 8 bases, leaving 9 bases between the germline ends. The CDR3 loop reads CASSLNRAGYTF. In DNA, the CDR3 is TGTGCCAGCAGCTTGAACAGGGCCGGCTACACCTTC.

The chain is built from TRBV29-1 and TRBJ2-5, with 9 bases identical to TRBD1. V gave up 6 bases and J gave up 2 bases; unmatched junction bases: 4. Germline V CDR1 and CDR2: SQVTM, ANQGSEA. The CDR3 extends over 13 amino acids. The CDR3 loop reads CSVEGTGQETQYF. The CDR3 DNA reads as TGCAGCGTGGAGGGGACAGGGCAAGAGACCCAGTACTTC.

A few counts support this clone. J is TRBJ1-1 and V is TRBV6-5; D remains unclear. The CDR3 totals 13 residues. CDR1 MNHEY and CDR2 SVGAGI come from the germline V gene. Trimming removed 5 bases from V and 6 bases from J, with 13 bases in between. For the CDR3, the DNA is TGTGCCAGCAGTAACCGACTAGCTTCTGAAGCTTTCTTT. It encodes CASSNRLASEAFF.

The CDR3 sequence is CAISAASGEYNEQFF. The CDR3 coding sequence is TGTGCCATCAGTGCGGCTAGCGGGGAATACAATGAGCAGTTCTTC. The chain joins TRBV10-3 to TRBJ2-1, with TRBD2 matching over 9 bases. This CDR3 comprises 15 residues. CDR1 and CDR2 (germline): ENHRY, SYGVKD. Unmatched junction bases numbered 5, after V lost 4 bases and J lost 4 bases.

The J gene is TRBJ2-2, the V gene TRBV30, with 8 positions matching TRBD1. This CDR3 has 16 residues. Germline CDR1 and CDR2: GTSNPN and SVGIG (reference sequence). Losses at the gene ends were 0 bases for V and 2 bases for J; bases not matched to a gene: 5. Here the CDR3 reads CAWSVQGQGNTGELFF. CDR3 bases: TGTGCCTGGAGTGTACAAGGACAGGGTAACACCGGGGAGCTGTTTTTT.

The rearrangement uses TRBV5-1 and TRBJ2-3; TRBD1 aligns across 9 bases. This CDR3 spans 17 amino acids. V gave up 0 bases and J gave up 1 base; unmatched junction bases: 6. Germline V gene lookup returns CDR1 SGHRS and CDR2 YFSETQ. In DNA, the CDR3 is TGCGCCAGCAGCTTGGTTGGACAGGGGAAGGGCACAGATACGCAGTATTTT. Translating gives CASSLVGQGKGTDTQYF. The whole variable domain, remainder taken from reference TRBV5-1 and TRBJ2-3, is KAGVTQTPRYLIKTRGQQVTLSCSPISGHRSVSWYQQTPGQGLQFLFEYFSETQRNKGNFPGRFSGRQFSNSRSEMNVSTLELGDSALYLCASSLVGQGKGTDTQYFGPGTRLTVL.

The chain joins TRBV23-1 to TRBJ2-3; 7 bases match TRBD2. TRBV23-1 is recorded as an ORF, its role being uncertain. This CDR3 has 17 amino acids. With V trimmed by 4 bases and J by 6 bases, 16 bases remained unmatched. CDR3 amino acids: CASSPPPFAGVLDTQYF. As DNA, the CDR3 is TGCGCCAGCAGTCCCCCCCCCTTTGCGGGAGTTTTGGATACGCAGTATTTT.

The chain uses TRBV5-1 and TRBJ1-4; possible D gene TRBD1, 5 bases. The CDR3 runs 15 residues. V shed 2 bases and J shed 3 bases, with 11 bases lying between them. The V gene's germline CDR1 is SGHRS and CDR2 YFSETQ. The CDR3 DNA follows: TGCGCCAGCAGCTTAGTCGGGGGAGCTAATGAAAAACTGTTTTTT. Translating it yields CASSLVGGANEKLFF.

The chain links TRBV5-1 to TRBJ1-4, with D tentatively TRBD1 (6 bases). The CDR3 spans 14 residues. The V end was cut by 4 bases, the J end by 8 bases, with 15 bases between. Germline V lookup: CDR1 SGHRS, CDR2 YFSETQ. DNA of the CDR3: TGCGCCAGCAGCCAAGACAGGATGGACGAAAAACTGTTTTTT. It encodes CASSQDRMDEKLFF.

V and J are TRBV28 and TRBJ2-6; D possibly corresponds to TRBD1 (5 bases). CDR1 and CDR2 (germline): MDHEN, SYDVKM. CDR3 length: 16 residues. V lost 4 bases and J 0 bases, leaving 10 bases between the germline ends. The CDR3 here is CASSWGSLSGANVLTF. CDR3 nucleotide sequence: TGTGCCAGCAGTTGGGGCAGCCTCTCTGGGGCCAACGTCCTGACTTTC.